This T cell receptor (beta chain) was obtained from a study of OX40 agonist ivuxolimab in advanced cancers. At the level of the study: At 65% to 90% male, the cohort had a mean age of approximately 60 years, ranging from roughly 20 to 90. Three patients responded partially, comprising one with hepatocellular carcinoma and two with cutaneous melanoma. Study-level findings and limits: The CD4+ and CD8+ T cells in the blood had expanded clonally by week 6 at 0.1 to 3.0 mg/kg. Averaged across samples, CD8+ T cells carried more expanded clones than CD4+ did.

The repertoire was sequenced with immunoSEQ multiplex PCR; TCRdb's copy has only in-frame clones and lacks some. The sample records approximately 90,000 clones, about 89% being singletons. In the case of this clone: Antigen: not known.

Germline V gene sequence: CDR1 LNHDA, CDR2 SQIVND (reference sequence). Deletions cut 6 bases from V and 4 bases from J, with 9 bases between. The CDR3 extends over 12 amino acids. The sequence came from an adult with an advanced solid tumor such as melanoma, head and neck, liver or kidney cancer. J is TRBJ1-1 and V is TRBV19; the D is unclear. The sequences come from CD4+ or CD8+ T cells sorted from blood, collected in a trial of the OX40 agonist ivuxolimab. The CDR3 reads CASSPGGTEAFF. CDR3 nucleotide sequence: TGTGCCAGTAGCCCCGGCGGCACTGAAGCTTTCTTT.